This TCR beta chain is from a study of vaccination effects on CD4 cells after COVID-19. Study background: CD4+ T cells specific for antigen were expanded with viral peptide pools by the ViraFEST assay before sequencing. Findings of the study overall: Convalescent patients were scarce, and early post-infection timepoints were absent. Both infection-induced and vaccine-induced clones contracted markedly at late post-vaccination timepoints.

Data came from immunoSEQ multiplex PCR; TCRdb stores just in-frame clones and leaves some out. Among 65,000 to 90,000 clones listed, roughly 73% were seen once. Trimming took 0 bases from V and 10 from J, leaving 7 bases between them. The germline V gene has CDR1 SEHNR and CDR2 FQNEAQ (reference sequence). The CDR3 spans 13 residues. The culture ran for roughly ten days before CD4+ T cells were isolated. Participants were given two doses of BNT162b2 or mRNA-1273 vaccine. This clone was seen only a few times. Antigen specificity is unknown. The chain couples TRBV7-9 to TRBJ1-6; D is undetermined. Specimen: CD4+ T cells from PBMCs cultured without peptide, collected after COVID-19 vaccination. This clonotype originated in a human donor who received a COVID-19 vaccine. CDR3 sequence: CASSLAGFSPLHF. CDR3 nucleotides: TGTGCCAGCAGCTTAGCAGGTTTCTCACCCCTCCACTTT.